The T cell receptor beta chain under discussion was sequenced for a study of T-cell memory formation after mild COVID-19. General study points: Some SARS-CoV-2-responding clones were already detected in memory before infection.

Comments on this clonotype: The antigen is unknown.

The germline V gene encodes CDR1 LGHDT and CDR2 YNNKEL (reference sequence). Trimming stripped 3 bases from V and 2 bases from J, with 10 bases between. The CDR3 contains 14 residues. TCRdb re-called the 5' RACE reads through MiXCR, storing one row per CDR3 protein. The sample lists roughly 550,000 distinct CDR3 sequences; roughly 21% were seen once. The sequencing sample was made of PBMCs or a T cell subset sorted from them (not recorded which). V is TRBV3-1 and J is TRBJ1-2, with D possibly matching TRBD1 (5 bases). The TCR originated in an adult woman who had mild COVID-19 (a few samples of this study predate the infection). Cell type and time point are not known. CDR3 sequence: CASSHRTRNYGYTF. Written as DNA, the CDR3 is TGTGCCAGCAGCCACAGGACACGGAACTATGGCTACACCTTC.